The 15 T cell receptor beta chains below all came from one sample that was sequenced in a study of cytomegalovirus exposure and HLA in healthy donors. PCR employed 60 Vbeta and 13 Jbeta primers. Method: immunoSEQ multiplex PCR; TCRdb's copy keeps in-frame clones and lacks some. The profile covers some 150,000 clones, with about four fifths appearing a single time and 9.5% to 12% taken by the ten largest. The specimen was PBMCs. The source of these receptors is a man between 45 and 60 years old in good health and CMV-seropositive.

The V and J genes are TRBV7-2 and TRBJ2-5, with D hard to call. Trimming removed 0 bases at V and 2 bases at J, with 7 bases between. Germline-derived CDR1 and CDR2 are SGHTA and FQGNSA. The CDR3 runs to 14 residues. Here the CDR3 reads CASSLAALQETQYF. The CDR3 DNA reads TGTGCCAGCAGCTTAGCTGCTCTACAAGAGACCCAGTACTTC. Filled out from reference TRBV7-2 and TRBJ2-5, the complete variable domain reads GAGVSQSPSNKVTEKGKDVELRCDPISGHTALYWYRQSLGQGLEFLIYFQGNSAPDKSGLPSDRFSAERTGGSVSTLTIQRTQQEDSAVYLCASSLAALQETQYFGPGTRLLVL.

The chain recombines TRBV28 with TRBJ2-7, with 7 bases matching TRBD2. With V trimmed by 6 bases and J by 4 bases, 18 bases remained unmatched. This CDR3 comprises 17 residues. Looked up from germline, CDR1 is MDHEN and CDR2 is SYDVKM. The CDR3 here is CASRQLAGRERGYEQYF. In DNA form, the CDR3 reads TGTGCCAGCAGGCAGCTGGCAGGGCGGGAGAGGGGTTACGAGCAGTACTTC. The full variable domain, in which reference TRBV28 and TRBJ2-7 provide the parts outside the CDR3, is DVKVTQSSRYLVKRTGEKVFLECVQDMDHENMFWYRQDPGLGLRLIYFSYDVKMKEKGDIPEGYSVSREKKERFSLILESASTNQTSMYLCASRQLAGRERGYEQYFGPGTRLTVT.

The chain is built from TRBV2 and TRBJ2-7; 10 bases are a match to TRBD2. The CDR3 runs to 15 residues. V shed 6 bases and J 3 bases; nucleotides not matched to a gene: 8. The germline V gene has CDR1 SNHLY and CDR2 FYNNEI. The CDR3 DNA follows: TGTGCCAGCAGATCTCTCCTAGCGGGAGTCTACGAGCAGTACTTC. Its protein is CASRSLLAGVYEQYF.

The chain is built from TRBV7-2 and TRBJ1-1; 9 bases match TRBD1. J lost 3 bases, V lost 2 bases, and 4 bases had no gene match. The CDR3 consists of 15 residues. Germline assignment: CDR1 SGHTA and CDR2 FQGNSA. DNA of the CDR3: TGTGCCAGCAGCTTAACAAGGGACAGGGACACTGAAGCTTTCTTT. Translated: CASSLTRDRDTEAFF.

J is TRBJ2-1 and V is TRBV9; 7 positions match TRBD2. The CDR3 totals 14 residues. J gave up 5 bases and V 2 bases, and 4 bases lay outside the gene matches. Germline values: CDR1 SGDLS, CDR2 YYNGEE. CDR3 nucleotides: TGTGCCAGCAGCGTTGCGGGGGTTGACAATGAGCAGTTCTTC. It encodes CASSVAGVDNEQFF.

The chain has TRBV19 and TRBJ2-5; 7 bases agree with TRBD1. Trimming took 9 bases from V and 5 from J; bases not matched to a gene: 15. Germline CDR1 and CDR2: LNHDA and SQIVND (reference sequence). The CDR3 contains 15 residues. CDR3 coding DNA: TGTGCCAGCCGAGGGGGCAGCGCATCTTGGGAGACCCAGTACTTC. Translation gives CASRGGSASWETQYF.

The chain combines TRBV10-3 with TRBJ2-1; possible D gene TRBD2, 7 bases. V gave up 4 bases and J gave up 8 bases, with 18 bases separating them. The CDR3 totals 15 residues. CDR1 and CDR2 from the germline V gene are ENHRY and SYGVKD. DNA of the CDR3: TGTGCCATCAGTGGGGGGGCTAGCGGCCGGGATGAGCAGTTCTTC. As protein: CAISGGASGRDEQFF.

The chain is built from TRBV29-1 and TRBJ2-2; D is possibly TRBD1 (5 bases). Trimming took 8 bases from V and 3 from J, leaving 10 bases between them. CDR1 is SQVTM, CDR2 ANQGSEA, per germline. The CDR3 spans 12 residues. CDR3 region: CSLQGDTGELFF. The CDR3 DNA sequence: TGCAGCCTTCAGGGTGACACCGGGGAGCTGTTTTTT.

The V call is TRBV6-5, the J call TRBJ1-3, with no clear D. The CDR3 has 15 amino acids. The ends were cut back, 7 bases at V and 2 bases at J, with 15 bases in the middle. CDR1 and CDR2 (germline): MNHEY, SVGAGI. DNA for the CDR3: TGTGCCAGCATGTACAGCGGAATAACTGGAAACACCATATATTTT. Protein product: CASMYSGITGNTIYF.

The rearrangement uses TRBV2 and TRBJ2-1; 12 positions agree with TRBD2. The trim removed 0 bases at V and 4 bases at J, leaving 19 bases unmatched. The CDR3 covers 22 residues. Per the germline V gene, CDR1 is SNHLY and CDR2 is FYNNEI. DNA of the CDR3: TGTGCCAGCAGTGAAGCGCTTTTGACTAGCGGGAGTGGGGGGGGAACATACAATGAGCAGTTCTTC. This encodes CASSEALLTSGSGGGTYNEQFF.

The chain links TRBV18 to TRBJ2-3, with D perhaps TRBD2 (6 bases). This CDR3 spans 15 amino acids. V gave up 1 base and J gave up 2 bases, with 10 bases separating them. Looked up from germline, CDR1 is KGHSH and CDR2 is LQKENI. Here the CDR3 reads CASSPRGTVTDTQYF. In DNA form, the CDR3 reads TGTGCCAGCTCACCACGGGGGACTGTCACAGATACGCAGTATTTT.

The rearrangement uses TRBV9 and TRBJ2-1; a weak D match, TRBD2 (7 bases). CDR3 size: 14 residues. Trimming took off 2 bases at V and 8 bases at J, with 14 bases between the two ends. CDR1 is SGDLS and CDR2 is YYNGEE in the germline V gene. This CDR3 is CASSVRGRGDEQFF. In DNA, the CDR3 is TGTGCCAGCAGCGTTCGAGGGAGGGGGGATGAGCAGTTCTTC.

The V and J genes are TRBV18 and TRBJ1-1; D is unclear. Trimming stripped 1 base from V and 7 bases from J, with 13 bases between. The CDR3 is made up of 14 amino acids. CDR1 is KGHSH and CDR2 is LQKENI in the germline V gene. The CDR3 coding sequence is TGTGCCAGCTCACCACTTCACGGGGAAGGTGAAGCTTTCTTT. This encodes CASSPLHGEGEAFF. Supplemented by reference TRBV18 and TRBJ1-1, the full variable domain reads NAGVMQNPRHLVRRRGQEARLRCSPMKGHSHVYWYRQLPEEGLKFMVYLQKENIIDESGMPKERFSAEFPKEGPSILRIQQVVRGDSAAYFCASSPLHGEGEAFFGQGTRLTVV.

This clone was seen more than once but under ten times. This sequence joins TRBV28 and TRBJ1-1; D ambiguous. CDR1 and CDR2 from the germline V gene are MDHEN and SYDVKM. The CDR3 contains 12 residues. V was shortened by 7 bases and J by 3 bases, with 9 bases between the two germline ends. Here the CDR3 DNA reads TGTGCCAGCATAGGGAGGGACACTGAAGCTTTCTTT. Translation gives CASIGRDTEAFF.

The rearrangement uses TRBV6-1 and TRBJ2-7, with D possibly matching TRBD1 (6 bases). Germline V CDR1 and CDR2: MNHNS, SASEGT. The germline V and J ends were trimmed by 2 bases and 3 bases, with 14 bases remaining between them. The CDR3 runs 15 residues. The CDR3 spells CASSELGARHYEQYF. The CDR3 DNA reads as TGTGCCAGCAGTGAATTGGGGGCCCGACACTACGAGCAGTACTTC.